The present T cell receptor (beta chain) was sequenced within a study of OX40 agonist ivuxolimab in advanced cancers. Points from the study as a whole: Patients with a partial response at 0.1-3.0 mg/kg had among the lowest clonal expansion.

At baseline, cycle 4 day 1, and cycle 7 day 1, blood was sampled. Germline values: CDR1 MNHEY, CDR2 SVGAGI. This CDR3 has 15 amino acids. V was clipped by 2 bases and J by 0 bases; unmatched bases: 3. Sample share makes this clone medium-sized. What it recognizes is unknown. The repertoire was sequenced with immunoSEQ multiplex PCR; TCRdb's copy has only in-frame clones and lacks some. The data contain around 33,000 clones, around 83% of them singletons. The material was CD4+ or CD8+ T cells sorted from blood, obtained in a trial of the OX40 agonist ivuxolimab. The source of this sequence is an adult with an advanced solid tumor such as melanoma, head and neck, liver or kidney cancer. The chain links TRBV6-5 to TRBJ2-7; 8 bases match TRBD2. CDR3 loop: CASSYARGGSYEQYF. The DNA of the CDR3 is TGTGCCAGCAGTTACGCCCGGGGGGGCTCCTACGAGCAGTACTTC.